The rows below give T cell receptor beta chains drawn from one sample of a study of blood T cell repertoires in COVID-19. TCRdb keeps only in-frame clones here, not all; method: immunoSEQ multiplex PCR. Here the sample spans 360,000 or so clones, almost 90% being singletons. The sequenced material came from PBMCs or T cells enriched from blood (not recorded which). These receptors originate from a woman aged 30 to 39 who had been exposed to COVID-19. Each CDR3 is given with its conserved first and last residue. The D gene is left open where the match is weak. Clone size is shown for a subset of rows, as once, few, many or a class of expanded clone.

d_gene | j_gene | v_gene | abundance | CDR3nt | CDR3aa
NA | TRBJ1-2 | TRBV7-9 | many | TGTGCCAGCAGCCCACGGGGGGGGATGGGACACGGCTACACCTTC | CASSPRGGMGHGYTF
TRBD1 | TRBJ2-2 | TRBV5-6 | NA | TGTGCCAGCAGCCATGGGACAGGGTTAGCCACCGGGGAGCTGTTTTTT | CASSHGTGLATGELFF
NA | TRBJ1-6 | TRBV15 | NA | TGTGCCACCAGCAGAGTTTTCGGGTCTTCACCCCTCCACTTT | CATSRVFGSSPLHF
TRBD1 | TRBJ1-2 | TRBV5-6 | NA | TGTGCCAGCAGATTCGGGACAGGGCAAGGCTACACCTTC | CASRFGTGQGYTF
NA | TRBJ2-2 | TRBV28 | NA | TGTGCCAGCAGCAGCGCGAACACCGGGGAGCTGTTTTTT | CASSSANTGELFF
NA | TRBJ1-1 | TRBV7-2 | NA | TGTGCCAGCAGCTTGCTCCTCGGTTCTGAAGCTTTCTTT | CASSLLLGSEAFF
NA | TRBJ1-5 | TRBV19 | few | TGTGCCAGTAGCCCGCGGGGGGCTGTCCAGCATTTT | CASSPRGAVQHF
NA | TRBJ2-1 | TRBV19 | NA | TGTGCCAGTAGTACACAGGGTTACAATGAGCAGTTCTTC | CASSTQGYNEQFF
NA | TRBJ2-7 | TRBV3-1/TRBV3-2 | NA | TGTGCCAGCAGCCACGGACTCGCCAAGAGGAGCTCCTACGAGCAGTACTTC | CASSHGLAKRSSYEQYF
TRBD1 | TRBJ2-1 | TRBV29-1 | NA | TGCAGCGTAGCCCGACAGGGACCCAATGAGCAGTTCTTC | CSVARQGPNEQFF
TRBD2 | TRBJ2-1 | TRBV5-1 | NA | TGCGCCAGCAGCCCCAAGACTAGCGGGAGTAGGTATGAGCAGTTCTTC | CASSPKTSGSRYEQFF
NA | TRBJ1-2 | TRBV18 | NA | TGTGCCAGCTCACCAGGTCCAGGGGACGGTTATGGCTACACCTTC | CASSPGPGDGYGYTF
TRBD1 | TRBJ1-4 | TRBV24-1 | once | TGTGCCACCAGCCGGGGACAGTCTTCAACTAATGAAAAACTGTTTTTT | CATSRGQSSTNEKLFF
NA | TRBJ1-2 | TRBV12-5 | NA | TGTGCTAGTGGTTCCCCCGGGCAGGGCTATGGCTACACCTTC | CASGSPGQGYGYTF
TRBD1 | TRBJ2-3 | TRBV10-3 | NA | TGTGCCATCAGTGAGCAGGGACAGGCTAGCACAGATACGCAGTATTTT | CAISEQGQASTDTQYF
TRBD2 | TRBJ2-1 | TRBV7-3 | NA | TGTGCCAGCAGCTCCCCTAGCGGGAGAGGGAGGAATGAGCAGTTCTTC | CASSSPSGRGRNEQFF
NA | TRBJ2-7 | TRBV28 | NA | TGTGCCAGCAGTTTCCTCGGCTACGAGCAGTACTTC | CASSFLGYEQYF
TRBD1 | TRBJ2-7 | TRBV27 | few | TGTGCCAGCAGTTCCGGACAGGTGATAACCTACGAGCAGTACTTC | CASSSGQVITYEQYF
TRBD1 | TRBJ2-2 | TRBV24-1 | NA | TGTGCCACCAGTGATCCTGGACAGGGCAACACCGGGGAGCTGTTTTTT | CATSDPGQGNTGELFF
NA | TRBJ2-5 | TRBV20-1 | NA | TGCAGTGCTGGGGCGGGGGAGACCCAGTACTTC | CSAGAGETQYF